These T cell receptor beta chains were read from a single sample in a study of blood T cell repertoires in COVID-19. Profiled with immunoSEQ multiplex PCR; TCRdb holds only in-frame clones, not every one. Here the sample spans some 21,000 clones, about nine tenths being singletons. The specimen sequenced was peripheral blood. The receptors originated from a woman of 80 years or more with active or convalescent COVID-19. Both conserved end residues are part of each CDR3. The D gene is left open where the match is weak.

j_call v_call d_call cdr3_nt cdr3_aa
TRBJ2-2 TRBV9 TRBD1 TGTGCCAGCAGCCCCGGACAGGGCCGGACCGGGGAGCTGTTTTTT CASSPGQGRTGELFF
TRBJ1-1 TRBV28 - TGTGCCAGCAGTCTAAGCACTGAAGCTTTCTTT CASSLSTEAFF
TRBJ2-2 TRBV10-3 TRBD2 TGTGCCATCAGTCCTCTTGGACTAGCGGGAGGAGGTGGCGGGGAGCTGTTTTTT CAISPLGLAGGGGGELFF
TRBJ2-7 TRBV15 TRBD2 TGTGCCACCAGCACGGACGGGACTAGATTGTTGGTCCACGAGCAGTACTTC CATSTDGTRLLVHEQYF
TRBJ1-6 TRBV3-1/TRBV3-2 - TGTGCCAGCACGGCTAGCTTCGATTCACCCCTCCACTTT CASTASFDSPLHF
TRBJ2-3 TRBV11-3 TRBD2 TGTGCCAGCAGCTTACGCCTAGCGGGGGGATCTGGAGATACGCAGTATTTT CASSLRLAGGSGDTQYF
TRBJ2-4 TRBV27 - TGTGCCAGCAGCTCGAGATTACAGGGTACTTCCAAAAACATTCAGTACTTC CASSSRLQGTSKNIQYF
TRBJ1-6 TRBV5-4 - TGTGCCAGCAGCTTGGGAGGGATCTCCTATAATTCACCCCTCCACTTT CASSLGGISYNSPLHF
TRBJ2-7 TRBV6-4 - TGTGCCAGCAGTGTAAAGGCAGGGGGGCTCCACGAGCAGTACTTC CASSVKAGGLHEQYF
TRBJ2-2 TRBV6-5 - TGTGCCAGCAACCCGGGTAGCACCGGGGAGCTGTTTTTT CASNPGSTGELFF
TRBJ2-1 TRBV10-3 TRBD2 TGTGCCATCAGTGAGTCTTGGCTAGCGGATGACAATGAGCAGTTCTTC CAISESWLADDNEQFF
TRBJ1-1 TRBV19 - TGTGCCAGTAGTGACCAGGGAAACACTGAAGCTTTCTTT CASSDQGNTEAFF
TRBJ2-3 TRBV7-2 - TGTGCCAGCAGCTTTAACGGCGGACTCATCACAGATACGCAGTATTTT CASSFNGGLITDTQYF
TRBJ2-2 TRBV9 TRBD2 TGTGCCAGCAGCGTAGGGACTAGCGGGAGCACCGGGGAGCTGTTTTTT CASSVGTSGSTGELFF
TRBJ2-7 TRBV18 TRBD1 TGTGCCAGCTCACCGGGGACAGGGGCATACTACGAGCAGTACTTC CASSPGTGAYYEQYF
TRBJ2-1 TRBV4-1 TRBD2 TGCGCCAGCAGCCACAGCGGATCGACTAGCGGGAGTGGATCCCTCGATGAGCAGTTCTTC CASSHSGSTSGSGSLDEQFF
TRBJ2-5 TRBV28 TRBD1 TGTGCCTGCAAAGGGGGCGTATTTGGGGAGACCCAGTACTTC CACKGGVFGETQYF
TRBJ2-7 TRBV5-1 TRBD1 TGCGCCAGCAGCTTGACCGGACAGGGTACCTACGAGCAGTACTTC CASSLTGQGTYEQYF
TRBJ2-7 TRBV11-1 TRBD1 TGTGCCAGCAGCTTAGCCGGGACAGGGGGTCCCTACGAGCAGTACTTC CASSLAGTGGPYEQYF
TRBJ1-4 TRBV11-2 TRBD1 TGTGCCAGCAGAACTACAGGGGCAACTAATGAAAAACTGTTTTTT CASRTTGATNEKLFF
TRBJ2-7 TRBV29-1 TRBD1 TGCAGCGTCGGGACAGGGGGCGCCGAGCAGTACTTC CSVGTGGAEQYF
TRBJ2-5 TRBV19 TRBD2 TGTGCCAGTAGTATCGGGACTAGCGGTACGGATGAGACCCAGTACTTC CASSIGTSGTDETQYF
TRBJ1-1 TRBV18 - TGTGCCAGCTCGCTTTACGGGGGTCTGAACACTGAAGCTTTCTTT CASSLYGGLNTEAFF